The 13 T cell receptor beta chains listed next were all sequenced from one sample in a study of shared clonotypes between healthy human individuals. Only CD45RO-negative cells positively selected for CCR7 counted as naive CD8 cells, so terminally differentiated effector memory CD45RA+ cells were excluded. Sequencing used immunoSEQ multiplex PCR; TCRdb keeps in-frame clones, though not all of them. There are around 2.1 million clones in the sample; more than 85% occur only once, and more than 1.5% lies in the top ten. Sequencing was carried out using naive CD8+ T cells from PBMCs. All receptors derive from a man aged 18-30 years in good health. Some clones in this sample may be carry-over from other donors' samples.

The chain combines TRBV25-1 with TRBJ1-1; 7 positions match TRBD1. The J segment lost 4 bases and the V segment lost 3 bases, leaving 2 bases of the junction unmatched. The CDR3 has 13 amino acids. Germline V gene sequence: CDR1 MGHDK, CDR2 SYGVNS. Here the CDR3 reads CASSDYRGTEAFF. The CDR3 DNA reads TGTGCCAGCAGTGATTACAGGGGCACTGAAGCTTTCTTT.

V and J are TRBV27 and TRBJ1-2, with D perhaps TRBD1 (5 bases). This CDR3 has 14 residues. Trimming cost V 2 bases and J 8 bases, with 15 bases left between them. Germline CDR1 MNHEY, CDR2 SMNVEV (reference sequence). The CDR3, as DNA: TGTGCCAGCAGTTTACTCCTCGGGACGGGAGGCTACACCTTC. It is translated as CASSLLLGTGGYTF.

This chain joins TRBV4-3 and TRBJ1-1; D is uncertain. Trimming stripped 0 bases from V and 2 bases from J, with 16 bases between. Germline V gives CDR1 LGHNA, CDR2 YSLEER. This CDR3 has 17 amino acids. CDR3 bases: TGCGCCAGCAGCCAAGAATTGTTCGGACGGGGAAACACTGAAGCTTTCTTT. This translates into CASSQELFGRGNTEAFF.

The CDR3, as DNA: TGTGCCAGCAGCGTACCTCTAGCGGGAGGGCCCTTCGATGAGCAGTTCTTC. This translates into CASSVPLAGGPFDEQFF. The chain has TRBV9 and TRBJ2-1, with 12 positions matching TRBD2. The V gene end was trimmed by 1 base and the J gene end by 8 bases; junction bases not matched to a gene: 10. There are 17 residues in the CDR3. Germline V gene data show CDR1 as SGDLS and CDR2 as YYNGEE.

The V call is TRBV28, the J call TRBJ2-6, with D perhaps given as TRBD1 or TRBD2 (5 bases each). The V gene's germline CDR1 is MDHEN and CDR2 SYDVKM. V lost 2 bases, J lost 0 bases, and 20 bases lay in between. The CDR3 consists of 20 residues. The CDR3 coding sequence is TGTGCCAGCAGTTTACAGCCTGCTGGCGTGGGACGCTCTGGGGCCAACGTCCTGACTTTC. Encoded protein: CASSLQPAGVGRSGANVLTF.

A note on this clone: The same CDR3 can be traced to other DNA sequences in this sample. The V gene is TRBV27, the J gene TRBJ2-7; D unclear. The V gene's germline CDR1 is MNHEY and CDR2 SMNVEV (reference sequence). CDR3 length equals 12 residues. Trimming removed 3 bases at V and 5 bases at J, with 8 bases between. The CDR3 here is CASSFMGHEQYF. CDR3 DNA: TGTGCCAGCAGTTTTATGGGCCACGAGCAGTACTTC.

The chain couples TRBV27 to TRBJ1-4, with TRBD1 matching 9 bases. The CDR3 runs to 15 residues. CDR1 and CDR2 (germline): MNHEY, SMNVEV (reference sequence). Unmatched junction bases numbered 5, after V lost 1 base and J lost 8 bases. Here the CDR3 reads CASSLLGTGREKLFF. CDR3 sequence (DNA): TGTGCCAGCAGTTTATTAGGGACAGGGAGAGAAAAACTGTTTTTT.

The J gene is TRBJ2-3, the V gene TRBV27, with D tentatively TRBD2 (5 bases). Looked up from germline, CDR1 is MNHEY and CDR2 is SMNVEV (reference sequence). The CDR3 consists of 14 residues. V lost 1 base and J lost 6, with 11 bases in between. DNA for the CDR3: TGTGCCAGCAGTTTATTGGACCCGGGGGATACGCAGTATTTT. Its translation is CASSLLDPGDTQYF.

This clone was observed once. The chain combines TRBV6-1 with TRBJ2-7, with D unresolved. The CDR3 extends over 14 amino acids. Germline CDR1 MNHNS, CDR2 SASEGT. V lost 4 bases to trimming and J lost 3 bases, with 13 bases between them. DNA for the CDR3: TGTGCCAGCAGTGTGGAGAGTCGCTACTACGAGCAGTACTTC. Translating it yields CASSVESRYYEQYF.

Here the CDR3 reads CASTSPGGWRREKLFF. The CDR3 region has the DNA TGTGCCAGCACCTCCCCAGGGGGGTGGCGACGTGAAAAACTGTTTTTT. This sequence joins TRBV28 and TRBJ1-4; TRBD1 matches at 7 bases. From germline, CDR1 is MDHEN and CDR2 SYDVKM. Trimming removed 7 bases from V and 7 bases from J; junction bases left unmatched: 15. This CDR3 region has 16 residues.

In this sample, this clone turned up once. The J gene is TRBJ2-1, the V gene TRBV11-2, with 11 positions matching TRBD2. V was pared by 5 bases and J by 5 bases, with 11 bases of the junction left unmatched. In germline, CDR1 is SGHAT, CDR2 FQNNGV. The CDR3 has 17 residues. The DNA of the CDR3 is TGTGCCAGCAGCCCCCGGGTAGCGGGAGGGCCGGACAATGAGCAGTTCTTC. Encoded protein: CASSPRVAGGPDNEQFF.

The chain couples TRBV6-1 to TRBJ1-4; D uncertain. Trimming cost V 6 bases and J 6 bases, with 17 bases left between them. The CDR3 runs to 15 residues. Germline V lookup: CDR1 MNHNS, CDR2 SASEGT. CDR3 in amino acids: CASRTDQTEYEKLFF. The CDR3 DNA is TGTGCCAGCAGAACCGACCAAACGGAATATGAAAAACTGTTTTTT.

The J gene is TRBJ2-1, the V gene TRBV10-2; D is ambiguous. Germline V lookup: CDR1 WSHSY, CDR2 SAAADI. The length of the CDR3 is 11 residues. V gave up 3 bases and J gave up 8 bases, with 5 bases separating them. DNA for the CDR3: TGCGCCAGCAGTGACCCGGATGAGCAGTTCTTC. Its translation is CASSDPDEQFF.